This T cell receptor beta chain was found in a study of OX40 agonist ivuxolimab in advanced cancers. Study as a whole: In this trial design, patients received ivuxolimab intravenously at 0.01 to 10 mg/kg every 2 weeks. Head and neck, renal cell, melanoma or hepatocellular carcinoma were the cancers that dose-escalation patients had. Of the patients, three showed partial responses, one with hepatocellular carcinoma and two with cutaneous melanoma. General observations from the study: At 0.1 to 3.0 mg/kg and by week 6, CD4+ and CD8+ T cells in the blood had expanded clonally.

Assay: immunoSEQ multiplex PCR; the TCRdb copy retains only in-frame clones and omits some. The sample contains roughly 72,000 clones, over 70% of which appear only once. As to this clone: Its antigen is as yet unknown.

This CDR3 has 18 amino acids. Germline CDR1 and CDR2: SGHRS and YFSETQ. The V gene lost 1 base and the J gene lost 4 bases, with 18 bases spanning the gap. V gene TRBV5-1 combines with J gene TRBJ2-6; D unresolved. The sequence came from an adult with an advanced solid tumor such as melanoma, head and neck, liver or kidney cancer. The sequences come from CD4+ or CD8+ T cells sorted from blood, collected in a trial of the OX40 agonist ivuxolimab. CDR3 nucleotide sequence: TGCGCCAGCAGCTTGATGCCCGCAATGGTTTCAGGGGCCAACGTCCTGACTTTC. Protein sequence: CASSLMPAMVSGANVLTF.